A single sample gave rise to the 17 T cell receptor beta chains below, sequenced in a study of early T cells in non-severe SARS-CoV-2 infection. TCRdb called the 5' RACE reads again in MiXCR, with one record for every CDR3 protein. The sample holds some 60,000 distinct CDR3 sequences, 10% seen once. Sequencing used whole blood. Source of these receptors: an adult who was a healthcare worker with PCR-confirmed SARS-CoV-2 infection or an uninfected control (not recorded which).

The chain uses TRBV18 and TRBJ1-6; a weak D match, TRBD1 (5 bases). The CDR3 consists of 14 residues. The V gene lost 6 bases and the J gene lost 7 bases, with 13 bases spanning the gap. The germline CDR1 and CDR2 sequences are KGHSH and LQKENI. The CDR3 spells CASSQGWENSPLHF. As DNA, the CDR3 is TGTGCCAGCTCCCAGGGATGGGAGAATTCACCCCTCCACTTT.

The CDR3 is CASSPTATYNEQFF. DNA of the CDR3: TGTGCCAGCAGTCCGACTGCCACCTACAATGAGCAGTTCTTC. The chain recombines TRBV6-2 or TRBV6-3 with TRBJ2-1; D not certain. Trimming removed 5 bases from V and 2 bases from J, with 10 bases in between. CDR1 and CDR2 (germline): MNHEY, SVGEGT. This CDR3 is 14 amino acids long.

This clonotype was counted ten times or more. The V call is TRBV5-6, the J call TRBJ1-5; 9 bases are shared with TRBD1. V was pared by 4 bases and J by 1 base, with 3 bases of the junction left unmatched. From germline, CDR1 is SGHDT and CDR2 YYEEEE. The CDR3 has 15 amino acids. CDR3 loop: CASSRGQGSNQPQHF. CDR3 coding DNA: TGTGCCAGCAGCCGGGGACAGGGCAGCAATCAGCCCCAGCATTTT.

There are many counts of this clonotype. The chain combines TRBV18 with TRBJ2-7; TRBD1 is a possible D gene (5 bases). Trimming cost V 2 bases and J 2 bases, with 10 bases left between them. This CDR3 comprises 14 residues. The germline gives CDR1 KGHSH, CDR2 LQKENI. The CDR3 loop is CASSPVGPPYEQYF. For the CDR3, the DNA is TGTGCCAGCTCACCAGTGGGGCCGCCCTACGAGCAGTACTTC.

This clonotype came up many times. This chain joins TRBV29-1 and TRBJ2-7; TRBD1 agrees at 9 bases. The junction had 10 bases not matched to a gene; V was cut back by 5 bases and J by 5 bases. Germline CDR1 is SQVTM and CDR2 is ANQGSEA. The CDR3 is 14 amino acids. The CDR3 region has the DNA TGCAGCGTTCTCACACAGGGGGCGCGCGACGAGCAGTACTTC. Amino acid sequence: CSVLTQGARDEQYF.

With regard to this clonotype: The junction differs from germline at one of its ends, possibly a read error. The V call is TRBV7-7, the J call TRBJ2-2, with D possibly being TRBD2 (6 bases). CDR1 is SSHAT and CDR2 is FNYEAQ in the germline V gene (reference sequence). The CDR3 sequence is 16 residues long. The CDR3 DNA is TGTGCTAGCAGCTTCGCCTACGGGACTAACACCGGGGAGCTGTTTTTT. This gives the protein CASSFAYGTNTGELFF.

This clonotype was recorded at least ten times. The genes are TRBV7-9 and TRBJ2-5, with a possible D match to TRBD1 (6 bases). Germline V gene sequence: CDR1 SEHNR, CDR2 FQNEAQ (reference sequence). CDR3 length: 14 amino acids. Trimming removed 4 bases from V and 1 base from J, with 10 bases in between. CDR3 nucleotide sequence: TGTGCCAGCAGCTCGAGACAGGTCCAAGAGACCCAGTACTTC. It codes for CASSSRQVQETQYF.

This clonotype was seen at least ten times. V and J are TRBV7-2 and TRBJ1-2; no definite D call. V was pared by 4 bases and J by 4 bases, with 7 bases between. CDR3 length: 12 amino acids. Germline values: CDR1 SGHTA, CDR2 FQGNSA. CDR3 bases: TGTGCCAGCAGCTCGGCCCTCTATGGCTACACCTTC. Protein: CASSSALYGYTF.

The table lists this clonotype with many counts. The chain recombines TRBV29-1 with TRBJ1-2, with 7 bases identical to TRBD1. CDR3 size: 15 residues. Trimming cost V 5 bases and J 4 bases; bases outside gene matches: 13. Per the germline V gene, CDR1 is SQVTM and CDR2 is ANQGSEA. As DNA, the CDR3 is TGCAGCGTTCAAAGTCGGGGGGACAGAAGCTATGGCTACACCTTC. Its protein product is CSVQSRGDRSYGYTF.

This clonotype was recorded a few times. The rearrangement joins TRBV6-5 to TRBJ2-5, with 7 nucleotides matching TRBD2. After removal of 2 bases from V and 2 bases from J, the junction contained 5 bases not matched to a gene. Germline-derived CDR1 and CDR2 are MNHEY and SVGAGI. The CDR3 is 15 residues long. The CDR3 nucleotides are TGTGCCAGCAGTTACGTTGTAGCGGGTCAAGAGACCCAGTACTTC. This encodes CASSYVVAGQETQYF.

This clonotype was detected only a few times. This clone may be a read error of a much larger clone one base away. The J gene is TRBJ2-6, the V gene TRBV9, with D hard to call. The V gene's germline CDR1 is SGDLS and CDR2 YYNGEE. CDR3 length: 16 amino acids. The CDR3 region is CASSVDSSSGTNVLTF. The CDR3 bases are TGTGCCAGCAGCGTAGATTCGAGCTCTGGGACCAACGTCCTGACTTTC. Variable domain in full (rest from reference TRBV9 and TRBJ2-6): DSGVTQTPKHLITATGQRVTLRCSPRSGDLSVYWYQQSLDQGLQFLIQYYNGEERAKGNILERFSAQQFPDLHSELNLSSLELGDSALYFCASSVDSSSGTNVLTFGAGSRLTVL.

This clonotype was counted a few times. The J gene is TRBJ2-1, the V gene TRBV7-2; D uncertain. Germline V CDR1 and CDR2: SGHTA, FQGNSA. Trimming removed 4 bases at V and 8 bases at J, with 15 bases between. The CDR3 is made up of 14 amino acids. The CDR3 loop reads CASSSLARIDEQFF. The CDR3 nucleotides are TGTGCCAGCAGCTCTCTCGCTAGGATCGATGAGCAGTTCTTC.

This clonotype was detected a few times. The V gene is TRBV7-2, the J gene TRBJ1-2; 8 bases agree with TRBD1. Germline V lookup: CDR1 SGHTA, CDR2 FQGNSA. The CDR3 is 14 amino acids. The junction had 5 bases not matched to a gene; V was cut back by 4 bases and J by 4 bases. CDR3 nucleotides: TGTGCCAGCAGCTGGGGACAGGAAGGCTATGGCTACACCTTC. It is translated as CASSWGQEGYGYTF. The variable domain in full, with the rest retrieved from reference TRBV7-2 and TRBJ1-2, is GAGVSQSPSNKVTEKGKDVELRCDPISGHTALYWYRQSLGQGLEFLIYFQGNSAPDKSGLPSDRFSAERTGGSVSTLTIQRTQQEDSAVYLCASSWGQEGYGYTFGSGTRLTVV.

This clonotype was seen many times. V and J are TRBV3-1 and TRBJ1-5; D perhaps matches TRBD1 (5 bases). Germline V gene sequence: CDR1 LGHDT, CDR2 YNNKEL (reference sequence). CDR3 length equals 15 residues. Trimming shortened V by 0 bases and J by 4 bases, and 10 bases separated the two germline ends. The CDR3 spells CASSQEPGQNQPQHF. For the CDR3, the DNA is TGTGCCAGCAGCCAAGAACCGGGGCAGAATCAGCCCCAGCATTTT.

This clonotype showed up many times. This chain uses TRBV30 with TRBJ1-1; D gene uncertain. The CDR3 has 12 residues. The germline V and J ends were trimmed by 0 bases and 12 bases, with 14 bases remaining between them. Per germline, CDR1 GTSNPN and CDR2 SVGIG (reference sequence). The CDR3 protein is CAWSVDRGRTFF. CDR3 bases: TGTGCCTGGAGTGTCGATCGGGGTAGAACTTTCTTT.

The CDR3 loop reads CASSPYGLYEQYF. CDR3 DNA sequence: TGCGCCAGCAGCCCATACGGACTGTACGAGCAGTACTTC. The chain has TRBV5-1 and TRBJ2-7, with a tentative D call TRBD2 (5 bases). This CDR3 is 13 amino acids long. Germline V gene data show CDR1 as SGHRS and CDR2 as YFSETQ. The V end lost 4 bases, the J end lost 4 bases, and 12 bases lay between the germline ends.

The chain has TRBV11-2 and TRBJ2-5; no firm D call. The ends were cut back, 5 bases at V and 4 bases at J, with 11 bases in the middle. Germline CDR1 reads SGHAT; CDR2 reads FQNNGV. The CDR3 runs to 13 residues. The CDR3 region has the DNA TGTGCCAGCAGCCCTGGGATGCTAGAGACCCAGTACTTC. This codes for CASSPGMLETQYF. Complete variable domain (other parts from reference TRBV11-2 and TRBJ2-5): EAGVAQSPRYKIIEKRQSVAFWCNPISGHATLYWYQQILGQGPKLLIQFQNNGVVDDSQLPKDRFSAERLKGVDSTLKIQPAKLEDSAVYLCASSPGMLETQYFGPGTRLLVL.